One sample yielded the 27 T cell receptor beta chains listed below, sequenced in a study of a mutant IDH1 vaccine in newly diagnosed glioma. Time point in this sample: week 47, end of study. Every single dose of the vaccine, 300 ug of mutant IDH1 20-mer peptide, came with topical imiquimod. Produced via immunoSEQ multiplex PCR; TCRdb's table is partial and in-frame only. The sample contains about 94,000 clones, roughly nine tenths of which appear only once. These receptors' targets are unknown. Specimen: PBMCs, collected from a glioma patient whose treatment included an IDH1 peptide vaccine. These receptors were taken from a woman in her forties or fifties with glioma.

The chain couples TRBV6-4 to TRBJ1-1, with a possible D match to TRBD1 (5 bases). Between the trimmed V and J ends, which lost 11 bases and 1 base, there was a span of 14 bases. CDR1 and CDR2 (germline): MRHNA, SNTAGT. The CDR3 contains 13 residues. The CDR3 here is CASGRPKNTEAFF. The CDR3 region has the DNA TGTGCCTCAGGGAGACCCAAGAACACTGAAGCTTTCTTT.

The rearrangement links TRBV23-1 to TRBJ2-7; D gene uncertain. TRBV23-1 is identified as an open reading frame with a role that is uncertain. CDR3 length equals 15 residues. V was cut by 3 bases and J by 3 bases, with 15 bases left in between. The CDR3 DNA is TGCGCCAGCAGTCATCTTAGGCCAAAAATCTACGAGCAGTACTTC. This encodes CASSHLRPKIYEQYF.

The rearrangement joins TRBV7-9 to TRBJ2-6; 8 bases line up with TRBD2. V shed 11 bases, J shed 1 base, and the junction held 10 bases outside the gene matches. This CDR3 region has 16 residues. The germline CDR1 and CDR2 sequences are SEHNR and FQNEAQ (reference sequence). As DNA, the CDR3 is TGTGCCCTGAGCGGGGGTCTAATGTCTGGGGCCAACGTCCTGACTTTC. Translating gives CALSGGLMSGANVLTF.

This chain connects TRBV9 to TRBJ1-1; perhaps TRBD1 as D (5 bases). Trimming pared 0 bases from V and 6 bases from J, leaving 9 bases between. CDR1 and CDR2 (germline): SGDLS, YYNGEE. The CDR3 runs to 13 residues. The chain's CDR3 is CASSVGPGAEAFF. Here the CDR3 DNA reads TGTGCCAGCAGCGTAGGGCCGGGGGCTGAAGCTTTCTTT.

In DNA form, the CDR3 reads TGTGCCAGCAGTGGACAGGACACCGGGGAGCTGTTTTTT. Residues: CASSGQDTGELFF. The V call is TRBV6-4, the J call TRBJ2-2, with D possibly TRBD1 on 6 matching bases. Per the germline V gene, CDR1 is MRHNA and CDR2 is SNTAGT. This CDR3 contains 13 residues. V was cut by 4 bases and J by 3 bases, with 6 bases left in between.

CDR3 sequence reads: CSVNKETQYF. In nucleotides, the CDR3 is TGCAGCGTTAATAAAGAGACCCAGTACTTC. This chain links TRBV29-1 with TRBJ2-5; D uncertain. The CDR3 runs to 10 residues. V dropped 5 bases and J dropped 3 bases, with 4 bases sitting between them. CDR1 and CDR2 from the germline V gene are SQVTM and ANQGSEA.

The chain links TRBV28 to TRBJ1-1; maybe TRBD1 (6 bases). The CDR3 runs to 13 residues. Between the trimmed V and J ends, which lost 10 bases and 0 bases, there was a span of 12 bases. The V gene's germline CDR1 is MDHEN and CDR2 SYDVKM. The CDR3: CATLDSLNTEAFF. CDR3 in DNA: TGTGCCACCTTGGACAGCTTGAACACTGAAGCTTTCTTT.

The CDR3 here is CASSFGGPDTQYF. CDR3 bases: TGCGCCAGCAGCTTCGGGGGGCCAGATACGCAGTATTTT. J is TRBJ2-3 and V is TRBV4-1; D may be TRBD2 (7 bases). V shed 5 bases and J shed 4 bases, with 10 bases lying between them. The CDR3 covers 13 residues. Germline V gene data show CDR1 as MGHRA and CDR2 as YSYEKL.

The J gene is TRBJ2-7, the V gene TRBV5-1, with 12 nucleotides matching TRBD2. The CDR3 is 16 residues long. V dropped 3 bases and J dropped 5; count of bases not matched to a gene: 9. The germline V gene encodes CDR1 SGHRS and CDR2 YFSETQ. DNA for the CDR3: TGCGCCAGCAGCTCGGGGATAGGACTAGCGGGAAACGAGCAGTACTTC. Residues: CASSSGIGLAGNEQYF.

V gene TRBV5-1 combines with J gene TRBJ2-7; D ambiguous. CDR3 length: 13 amino acids. CDR1 SGHRS and CDR2 YFSETQ come from the germline V gene. V was shortened by 1 base and J by 3 bases, with 8 bases between the two germline ends. This CDR3 reads CASSLQGDYEQYF. The CDR3 bases are TGCGCCAGCAGCTTGCAAGGAGACTACGAGCAGTACTTC.

V gene TRBV5-1 combines with J gene TRBJ2-2, with 12 bases lining up with TRBD2. With 4 bases clipped from V and 6 bases from J, the junction kept 4 bases outside the gene matches. The CDR3 totals 15 residues. CDR1 is SGHRS, CDR2 YFSETQ, per germline. DNA for the CDR3: TGCGCCAGCAGCCTGGGACTAGCGGGCCCCGGGGAGCTGTTTTTT. Amino acid sequence: CASSLGLAGPGELFF.

In its sample, this clone was seen once. V gene TRBV7-9 combines with J gene TRBJ2-2; tentative D call: TRBD2 (6 bases). The CDR3 runs to 16 residues. Germline V gene lookup returns CDR1 SEHNR and CDR2 FQNEAQ (reference sequence). Trimming pared 2 bases from V and 6 bases from J, leaving 16 bases between. The chain's CDR3 is CASSLTDRREAGELFF. CDR3 DNA sequence: TGTGCCAGCAGCTTAACCGATCGCAGGGAGGCCGGGGAGCTGTTTTTT.

The chain combines TRBV28 with TRBJ1-1, with D tentatively TRBD1 (5 bases). Trimming took off 1 base at V and 4 bases at J, with 10 bases between the two ends. The CDR3 covers 14 residues. CDR1 and CDR2 (germline): MDHEN, SYDVKM. CDR3 region: CASSLFGGGTEAFF. CDR3 sequence (DNA): TGTGCCAGCAGTTTATTCGGGGGAGGCACTGAAGCTTTCTTT.

This clone is a singleton in its sample. The chain combines TRBV9 with TRBJ2-1; 9 bases line up with TRBD1. The CDR3 loop spans 15 amino acids. Germline V lookup: CDR1 SGDLS, CDR2 YYNGEE. V shed 3 bases and J 2 bases; nucleotides not matched to a gene: 3. The DNA of the CDR3 is TGTGCCAGCAGCGGGGGGACAGGGACCTACAATGAGCAGTTCTTC. Amino acids: CASSGGTGTYNEQFF.

The gene calls are TRBV7-2 and TRBJ1-6; no reliable D call. Germline V gives CDR1 SGHTA, CDR2 FQGNSA. The CDR3 is made up of 14 amino acids. Trimming pared 4 bases from V and 7 bases from J, leaving 11 bases between. The CDR3 DNA follows: TGTGCCAGCAGCTCCACGGGAAGAAATTCACCCCTCCACTTT. This translates into CASSSTGRNSPLHF.

This clone has just one count. This chain links TRBV9 with TRBJ2-2, with 9 bases lining up with TRBD1. CDR3 size: 16 residues. V was clipped by 3 bases and J by 5 bases; unmatched bases: 8. CDR1 is SGDLS, CDR2 YYNGEE, per germline. The CDR3 reads CASSARDRDFTGELFF. CDR3 nucleotides: TGTGCCAGCAGCGCCCGGGACAGGGATTTTACCGGGGAGCTGTTTTTT. Looking up the rest from reference TRBV9 and TRBJ2-2 gives the full variable domain: DSGVTQTPKHLITATGQRVTLRCSPRSGDLSVYWYQQSLDQGLQFLIQYYNGEERAKGNILERFSAQQFPDLHSELNLSSLELGDSALYFCASSARDRDFTGELFFGEGSRLTVL.

J is TRBJ1-2 and V is TRBV29-1, with D possibly TRBD1 on 6 matching bases. CDR1 and CDR2 (germline): SQVTM, ANQGSEA. Deletions cut 7 bases from V and 7 bases from J, with 16 bases between. The CDR3 runs to 12 residues. CDR3 sequence (DNA): TGCAGCGGGCGGAGGGGGAACGGTGGCTACACCTTC. Translated, it gives CSGRRGNGGYTF. Based on the CDR3 plus reference TRBV29-1 and TRBJ1-2, the full variable domain is SAVISQKPSRDICQRGTSLTIQCQVDSQVTMMFWYRQQPGQSLTLIATANQGSEATYESGFVIDKFPISRPNLTFSTLTVSNMSPEDSSIYLCSGRRGNGGYTFGSGTRLTVV.

The chain has TRBV5-8 and TRBJ2-7, with 9 bases aligning to TRBD1. With 1 base clipped from V and 6 bases from J, the junction kept 2 bases outside the gene matches. There are 13 residues in the CDR3. Germline-derived CDR1 and CDR2 are SGHTS and YDEGEE. CDR3 DNA: TGTGCCAGCAGCTTGCGGGACAGGGCCGAGCAGTACTTC. Translated: CASSLRDRAEQYF. Full variable domain (remainder filled in from reference TRBV5-8 and TRBJ2-7): EAGVTQSPTHLIKTRGQQATLRCSPISGHTSVYWYQQALGLGLQFLLWYDEGEERNRGNFPPRFSGRQFPNYSSELNVNALELEDSALYLCASSLRDRAEQYFGPGTRLTVT.

The chain has TRBV5-1 and TRBJ1-1; TRBD1 matches 7 bases. J lost 0 bases, V lost 3 bases, and 5 bases had no gene match. The CDR3 spans 15 residues. CDR1 is SGHRS, CDR2 YFSETQ, per germline. CDR3 sequence reads: CASSSQQGMNTEAFF. The CDR3, as DNA: TGCGCCAGCAGCTCCCAACAGGGGATGAACACTGAAGCTTTCTTT.

CDR3 sequence reads: CASSSIRSGSYEQYF. CDR3 coding DNA: TGTGCCAGCAGTTCTATTCGATCAGGCTCCTACGAGCAGTACTTC. The V and J genes are TRBV27 and TRBJ2-7, with D hard to call. This CDR3 comprises 15 residues. Per germline, CDR1 MNHEY and CDR2 SMNVEV (reference sequence). The V end was cut by 4 bases, the J end by 0 bases, with 13 bases between.

V is TRBV6-5 and J is TRBJ2-1, with 9 bases identical to TRBD2. Germline trimming cut 4 bases from V and 4 bases from J; bases unmatched to any gene: 2. CDR3 length: 14 amino acids. CDR1 is MNHEY, CDR2 SVGAGI, per germline. CDR3 nucleotide sequence: TGTGCCAGCAGTTCGACTAGCGGTTACAATGAGCAGTTCTTC. It codes for CASSSTSGYNEQFF.

The chain joins TRBV6-1 to TRBJ2-6; D possibly matches TRBD1 or TRBD2 (5 bases each). The germline CDR1 and CDR2 sequences are MNHNS and SASEGT. V lost 8 bases to trimming and J lost 4 bases, with 12 bases between them. The CDR3 extends over 14 amino acids. Written as DNA, the CDR3 is TGTGCCAGCCGAGGGGTTGAAGGGGCCAACGTCCTGACTTTC. It translates to CASRGVEGANVLTF.

CDR3 sequence reads: CASSLQGAPNTEAFF. In DNA form, the CDR3 reads TGCGCCAGCAGCTTGCAGGGGGCCCCGAACACTGAAGCTTTCTTT. V and J are TRBV5-1 and TRBJ1-1; 8 bases are shared with TRBD1. Germline values: CDR1 SGHRS, CDR2 YFSETQ. CDR3 length: 15 amino acids. Trimming removed 1 base from V and 1 base from J; junction bases left unmatched: 3.

The chain links TRBV5-6 to TRBJ1-1; D is possibly TRBD1 (5 bases). The CDR3 is made up of 10 amino acids. Germline V gene data show CDR1 as SGHDT and CDR2 as YYEEEE. V shed 0 bases and J shed 12 bases, with 6 bases lying between them. The CDR3 DNA sequence: TGTGCCAGCAGCTTGGGGGGGTCTTTCTTT. Translated, it gives CASSLGGSFF.

This clone came up a few times. The gene calls are TRBV10-3 and TRBJ1-1; tentative D call: TRBD1 (5 bases). This CDR3 region has 14 residues. V was clipped by 5 bases and J by 4 bases, with 14 bases between them. From germline, CDR1 is ENHRY and CDR2 SYGVKD. CDR3: CAISPPGSGTEAFF. The CDR3 DNA is TGTGCCATCAGTCCTCCAGGGTCGGGCACTGAAGCTTTCTTT.

The chain uses TRBV28 and TRBJ1-1, with D perhaps matching TRBD1 (6 bases). The V gene lost 6 bases and the J gene lost 1 base, with 9 bases spanning the gap. The CDR3 runs to 13 residues. Germline V lookup: CDR1 MDHEN, CDR2 SYDVKM. DNA of the CDR3: TGTGCCAGCAGAACACAGGGGAACACTGAAGCTTTCTTT. Translation gives CASRTQGNTEAFF.

The rearrangement uses TRBV6-5 and TRBJ1-2; 11 positions agree with TRBD1. Looked up from germline, CDR1 is MNHEY and CDR2 is SVGAGI. The CDR3 extends over 14 amino acids. V dropped 5 bases and J dropped 8; count of bases not matched to a gene: 7. CDR3 in DNA: TGTGCCAGCAGTCTCGGACAGGGGGCGTTGGGCTACACCTTC. This codes for CASSLGQGALGYTF.